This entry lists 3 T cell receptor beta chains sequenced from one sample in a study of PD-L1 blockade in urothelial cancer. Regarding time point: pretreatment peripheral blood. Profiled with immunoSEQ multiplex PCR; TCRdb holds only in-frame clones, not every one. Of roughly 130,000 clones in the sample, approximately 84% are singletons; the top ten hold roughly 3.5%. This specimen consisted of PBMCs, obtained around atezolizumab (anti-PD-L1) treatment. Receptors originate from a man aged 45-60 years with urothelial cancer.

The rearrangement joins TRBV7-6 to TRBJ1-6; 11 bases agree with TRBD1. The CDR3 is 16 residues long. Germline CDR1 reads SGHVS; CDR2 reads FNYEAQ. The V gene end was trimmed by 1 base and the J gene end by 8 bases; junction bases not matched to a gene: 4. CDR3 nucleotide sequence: TGTGCCAGCAGCTTAGAGGGGGGACAGGGGGATTCACCCCTCCACTTT. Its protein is CASSLEGGQGDSPLHF.

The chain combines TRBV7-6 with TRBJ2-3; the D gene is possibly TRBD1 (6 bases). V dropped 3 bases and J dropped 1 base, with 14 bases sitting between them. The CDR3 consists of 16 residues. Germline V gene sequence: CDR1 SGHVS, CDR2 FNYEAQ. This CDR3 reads CASSFGIGGGTDTQYF. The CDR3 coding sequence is TGTGCCAGCAGCTTCGGGATAGGGGGAGGCACAGATACGCAGTATTTT.

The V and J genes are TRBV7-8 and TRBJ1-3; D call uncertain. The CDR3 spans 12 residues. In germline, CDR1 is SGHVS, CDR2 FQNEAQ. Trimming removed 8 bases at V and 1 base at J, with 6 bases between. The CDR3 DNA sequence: TGTGCCAGCGGTACTTCTGGAAACACCATATATTTT. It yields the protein CASGTSGNTIYF. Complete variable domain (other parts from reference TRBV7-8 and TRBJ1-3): GAGVSQSPRYKVAKRGQDVALRCDPISGHVSLFWYQQALGQGPEFLTYFQNEAQLDKSGLPSDRFFAERPEGSVSTLKIQRTQQEDSAVYLCASGTSGNTIYFGEGSWLTVV.